This TCR beta chain was retrieved from a study of blood T cell repertoires in COVID-19. Study as a whole: PBMCs, B-cell-depleted T cells, or T cells provided the cDNA or gDNA that made up the material.

Germline-derived CDR1 and CDR2 are GTSNPN and SVGIG (reference sequence). Unmatched junction bases numbered 9, after V lost 0 bases and J lost 3 bases. The CDR3 runs 17 residues. Those enrolled in Seattle joined during active infection and were followed longitudinally afterward. As handled by the study authors: Estimation of nucleated cell counts was performed using reference gene primer amplification. TCRdb keeps only in-frame clones here, not all; method: immunoSEQ multiplex PCR. The V and J calls and clone size are taken from that table; D and trimming were inferred from the DNA. Of a few hundred thousand clones listed, about 83% are singletons.

Input material: peripheral blood. The TCR sequence derives from a woman in her thirties with COVID-19, enrolled during active disease. The chain is built from TRBV30 and TRBJ2-7, with TRBD2 matching over 12 bases. The CDR3 spells CAWSVHGLAGLNYEQYF. The CDR3 DNA is TGTGCCTGGAGTGTACATGGACTAGCGGGACTAAACTACGAGCAGTACTTC.